The sample holds many counts of the clone carrying this T cell receptor (beta chain). Its target is unknown. The CDR3 spans 13 residues. With 6 bases removed from V and 1 base from J, the gap between germline ends came to 9 bases. This specimen belongs to a study of CD8 T cells in ankylosing spondylitis. In TCRdb, the 5' RACE reads were re-called with MiXCR into one record per CDR3 protein. The sample yields a few hundred thousand distinct CDR3 sequences, around 10% seen once. Whole-study findings and limits: Typical of ankylosing spondylitis blood, it appeared, was a TCR beta motif of 7 or 8 highly homologous variants.

The clonotype comes from a male donor with ankylosing spondylitis or in good health (not recorded which). Sequenced material: blood, either unsorted or a sorted T cell fraction (not recorded which). The V and J genes are TRBV12-3 or TRBV12-4 and TRBJ1-1; D possibly corresponds to TRBD1 (5 bases). CDR3 coding DNA: TGTGCCAGCAGAGGGACGCGGAACACTGAAGCTTTCTTT. Translated: CASRGTRNTEAFF.